The 10 T cell receptor beta chains given below trace back to one sample, sequenced in a study of blood T cell repertoires in COVID-19. Assay used: immunoSEQ multiplex PCR; TCRdb lists only in-frame clones, some missing. Of around 160,000 clones listed, around 81% are singletons. Material for sequencing was peripheral blood. Source of these receptors: a human donor with acute or convalescent COVID-19. The donor label of this sample is uncertain.

The rearrangement uses TRBV2 and TRBJ1-3, with D possibly being TRBD1 (6 bases). CDR3 length equals 15 residues. Trimming shortened V by 2 bases and J by 2 bases, and 10 bases separated the two germline ends. Germline CDR1 and CDR2: SNHLY and FYNNEI. The CDR3 sequence is CASSERTETGNTIYF. In DNA, the CDR3 is TGTGCCAGCAGTGAACGGACAGAGACTGGAAACACCATATATTTT.

The chain uses TRBV30 and TRBJ2-7, with D possibly TRBD2 on 5 matching bases. Germline-derived CDR1 and CDR2 are GTSNPN and SVGIG (reference sequence). The CDR3 sequence is 14 residues long. Trimming pared 0 bases from V and 2 bases from J, leaving 11 bases between. CDR3 DNA sequence: TGTGCCTGGAGTGTACAGAGCGGAGCCTACGAGCAGTACGTC. This gives the protein CAWSVQSGAYEQYV.

This chain connects TRBV10-2 to TRBJ2-7, with 7 nucleotides matching TRBD1. The V gene's germline CDR1 is WSHSY and CDR2 SAAADI. The CDR3 consists of 15 residues. After removal of 4 bases from V and 1 base from J, the junction contained 7 bases not matched to a gene. The CDR3 coding sequence is TGCGCCAGCAGTGCTAGGGACAGTATATCCTACGAGCAGTACTTC. Translation: CASSARDSISYEQYF.

There are a few counts of this clone. The chain combines TRBV13 with TRBJ1-2; D is ambiguous. This CDR3 contains 11 residues. Germline V CDR1 and CDR2: PRHDT, FYEKMQ (reference sequence). The V end was cut by 3 bases, the J end by 8 bases, with 7 bases between. This CDR3 is CASSLGGGYTF. The CDR3 region has the DNA TGTGCCAGCAGCTTGGGAGGCGGCTACACCTTC.

The genes are TRBV7-8 and TRBJ2-3; 7 nucleotides align to TRBD2. CDR1 and CDR2 (germline): SGHVS, FQNEAQ. There are 15 residues in the CDR3. V shed 0 bases, J shed 0 bases, and the junction held 0 bases outside the gene matches. CDR3 in DNA: TGTGCCAGCAGCTTAGCTAGCGGGAGCACAGATACGCAGTATTTT. This encodes CASSLASGSTDTQYF.

The V gene is TRBV4-1, the J gene TRBJ1-1, with D unclear. The CDR3 consists of 12 residues. The germline V gene has CDR1 MGHRA and CDR2 YSYEKL. Trimming took 1 base from V and 7 from J, leaving 7 bases between them. The CDR3 region is CASSQGANEAFF. The CDR3 bases are TGCGCCAGCAGCCAAGGGGCAAATGAAGCTTTCTTT.

The chain has TRBV18 and TRBJ2-7, with a weak D call TRBD2 (5 bases). Per the germline V gene, CDR1 is KGHSH and CDR2 is LQKENI. Deletions cut 3 bases from V and 5 bases from J, with 8 bases between. The CDR3 covers 12 residues. CDR3 coding DNA: TGTGCCAGCTCACCTTCGAGGGACGAGCAGTACTTC. This sequence encodes CASSPSRDEQYF.

This rearrangement joins TRBV13 to TRBJ2-1; perhaps TRBD2 as D (6 bases). From germline, CDR1 is PRHDT and CDR2 FYEKMQ (reference sequence). The V end lost 5 bases, the J end lost 4 bases, and 18 bases lay between the germline ends. There are 16 residues in the CDR3. The CDR3 DNA follows: TGTGCCAGCAGCCGGACTCGCGGCGGGGCTTACAATGAGCAGTTCTTC. Residues: CASSRTRGGAYNEQFF.

The rearrangement links TRBV18 to TRBJ2-4, with unresolved D. Germline V lookup: CDR1 KGHSH, CDR2 LQKENI. V lost 6 bases to trimming and J lost 8 bases, with 11 bases between them. This CDR3 has 12 amino acids. CDR3 sequence (DNA): TGTGCCAGCTCGGTGTATCAGGACATTCAGTACTTC. It encodes CASSVYQDIQYF. Looking up the rest from reference TRBV18 and TRBJ2-4 gives the full variable domain: NAGVMQNPRHLVRRRGQEARLRCSPMKGHSHVYWYRQLPEEGLKFMVYLQKENIIDESGMPKERFSAEFPKEGPSILRIQQVVRGDSAAYFCASSVYQDIQYFGAGTRLSVL.

This clone was seen only a few times. The rearrangement uses TRBV19 and TRBJ2-1, with unresolved D. V lost 11 bases, J lost 6 bases, and 20 bases lay in between. Germline CDR1 LNHDA, CDR2 SQIVND (reference sequence). This CDR3 region has 14 residues. This CDR3 is CAASLRLWSNEQFF. The CDR3 DNA sequence: TGTGCCGCTTCTCTCCGATTATGGAGCAATGAGCAGTTCTTC. Supplemented by reference TRBV19 and TRBJ2-1, the full variable domain reads DGGITQSPKYLFRKEGQNVTLSCEQNLNHDAMYWYRQDPGQGLRLIYYSQIVNDFQKGDIAEGYSVSREKKESFPLTVTSAQKNPTAFYLCAASLRLWSNEQFFGPGTRLTVL.